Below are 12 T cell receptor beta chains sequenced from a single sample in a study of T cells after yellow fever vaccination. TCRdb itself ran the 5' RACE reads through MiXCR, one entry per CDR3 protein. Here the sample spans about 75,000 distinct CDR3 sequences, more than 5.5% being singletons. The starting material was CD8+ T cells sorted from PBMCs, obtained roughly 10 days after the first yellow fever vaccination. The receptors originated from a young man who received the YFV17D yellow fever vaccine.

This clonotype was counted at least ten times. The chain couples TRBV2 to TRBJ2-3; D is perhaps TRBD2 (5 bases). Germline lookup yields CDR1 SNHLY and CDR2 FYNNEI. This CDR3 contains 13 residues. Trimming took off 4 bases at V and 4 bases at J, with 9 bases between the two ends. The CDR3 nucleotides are TGTGCCAGCAGTGGCCGTAGCGCAGATACGCAGTATTTT. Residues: CASSGRSADTQYF.

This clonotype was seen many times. The DNA for the CDR3 is TGCAGTGCTAGGACACGGGACAACTATGGCTACACCTTC. This codes for CSARTRDNYGYTF. The chain carries TRBV20-1 and TRBJ1-2, with D tentatively TRBD1 (5 bases). The germline V gene encodes CDR1 DFQATT and CDR2 SNEGSKA (reference sequence). Trimming took off 3 bases at V and 2 bases at J, with 10 bases between the two ends. This CDR3 has 13 residues.

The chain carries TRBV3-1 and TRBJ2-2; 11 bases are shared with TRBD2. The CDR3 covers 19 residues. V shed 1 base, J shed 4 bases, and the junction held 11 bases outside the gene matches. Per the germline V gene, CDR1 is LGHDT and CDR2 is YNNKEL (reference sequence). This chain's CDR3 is CASSQVAGTSGPITGELFF. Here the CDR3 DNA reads TGTGCCAGCAGCCAAGTCGCCGGGACTAGCGGACCGATCACCGGGGAGCTGTTTTTT.

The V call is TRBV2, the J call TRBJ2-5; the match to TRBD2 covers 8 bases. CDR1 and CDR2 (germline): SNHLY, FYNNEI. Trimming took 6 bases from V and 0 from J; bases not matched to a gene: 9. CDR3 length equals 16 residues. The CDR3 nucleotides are TGTGCCAGCAGCCCCCGCCCAGCGGGGGACCAAGAGACCCAGTACTTC. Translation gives CASSPRPAGDQETQYF.

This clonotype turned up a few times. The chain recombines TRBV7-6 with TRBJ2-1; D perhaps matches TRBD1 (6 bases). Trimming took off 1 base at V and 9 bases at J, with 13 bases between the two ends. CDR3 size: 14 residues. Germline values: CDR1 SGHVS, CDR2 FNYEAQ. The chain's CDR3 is CASSLVAGAAEQFF. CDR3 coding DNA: TGTGCCAGCAGCTTAGTAGCAGGGGCGGCTGAGCAGTTCTTC.

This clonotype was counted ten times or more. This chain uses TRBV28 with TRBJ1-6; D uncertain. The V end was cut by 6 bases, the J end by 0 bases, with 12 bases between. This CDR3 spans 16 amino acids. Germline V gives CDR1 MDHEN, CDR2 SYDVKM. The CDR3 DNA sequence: TGTGCCAGCAGCCCGTACCCGCTCTCCTATAATTCACCCCTCCACTTT. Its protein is CASSPYPLSYNSPLHF.

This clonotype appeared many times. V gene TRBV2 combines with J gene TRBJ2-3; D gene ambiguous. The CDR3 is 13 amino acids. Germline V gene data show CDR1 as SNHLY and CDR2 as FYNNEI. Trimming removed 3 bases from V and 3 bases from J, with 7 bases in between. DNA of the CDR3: TGTGCCAGCAGTGATATGGGGACAGATACGCAGTATTTT. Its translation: CASSDMGTDTQYF.

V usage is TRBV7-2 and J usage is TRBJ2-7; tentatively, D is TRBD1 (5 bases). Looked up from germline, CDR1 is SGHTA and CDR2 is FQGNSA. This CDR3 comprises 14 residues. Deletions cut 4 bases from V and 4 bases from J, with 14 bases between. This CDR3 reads CASSSKAGSYEQYV. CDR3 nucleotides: TGTGCCAGCAGCTCCAAGGCAGGGTCATACGAGCAGTACGTC.

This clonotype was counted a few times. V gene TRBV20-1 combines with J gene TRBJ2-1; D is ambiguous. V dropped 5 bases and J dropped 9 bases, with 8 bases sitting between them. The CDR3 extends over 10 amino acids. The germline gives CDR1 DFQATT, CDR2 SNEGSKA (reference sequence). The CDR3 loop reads CSADRSEQFF. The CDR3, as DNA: TGCAGTGCTGACCGCAGTGAGCAGTTCTTC.

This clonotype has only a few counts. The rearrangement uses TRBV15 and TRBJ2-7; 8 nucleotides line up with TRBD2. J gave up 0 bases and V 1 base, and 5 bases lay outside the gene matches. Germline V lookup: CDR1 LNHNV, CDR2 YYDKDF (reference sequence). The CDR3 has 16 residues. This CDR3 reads CATSRGERGSSYEQYF. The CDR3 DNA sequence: TGTGCCACCAGCAGAGGGGAGCGGGGGAGCTCCTACGAGCAGTACTTC.

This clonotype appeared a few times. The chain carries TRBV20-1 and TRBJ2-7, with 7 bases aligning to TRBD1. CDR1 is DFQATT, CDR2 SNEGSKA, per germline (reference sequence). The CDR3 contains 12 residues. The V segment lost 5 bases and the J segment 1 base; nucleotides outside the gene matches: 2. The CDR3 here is CSAPTGSYEQYF. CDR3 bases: TGCAGTGCTCCGACAGGGTCCTACGAGCAGTACTTC.

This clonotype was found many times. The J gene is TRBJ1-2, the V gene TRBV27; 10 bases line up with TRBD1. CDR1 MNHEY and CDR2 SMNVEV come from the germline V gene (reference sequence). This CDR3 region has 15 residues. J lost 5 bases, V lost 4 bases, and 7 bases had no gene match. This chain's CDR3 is CASSSSGTGAYGYTF. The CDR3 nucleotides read TGTGCCAGCAGTTCCTCCGGGACAGGGGCTTATGGCTACACCTTC.